The rows below give T cell receptor beta chains drawn from one sample of a study of relationships among human T cell subsets. TCRdb processed the multiplex PCR reads anew with MiXCR; each CDR3 protein has one entry. In the table there are some 14,000 distinct CDR3 sequences, about 60% of which are singletons. Sequencing used Tregs sorted from blood. Receptors were obtained from a middle-aged man in good health. CDR3s include the opening cysteine and the closing phenylalanine or tryptophan. A D gene is named only where the DNA matches it firmly. Clone size is not always given. Where it is, it says once, few, many or a class for expanded clones.

j_call d_call clone_size v_call cdr3_aa cdr3_nt
TRBJ1-2 - - TRBV28 CASSLFHRGQGGYTF TGTGCCAGCAGTTTATTTCACCGGGGGCAGGGAGGCTACACCTTC
TRBJ1-3 TRBD1 once TRBV18 CASSKSGGTGNTIYF TGTGCCAGCTCAAAGTCAGGGGGCACTGGAAACACCATATATTTT
TRBJ1-2 TRBD1 few TRBV6-1 CASSESLIDRGRSYGYTF TGTGCCAGCAGTGAAAGCCTCATCGACAGGGGGCGATCCTATGGCTACACCTTC
TRBJ1-1 TRBD1 - TRBV12-3/TRBV12-4 CASRVGTDNTEAFF TGTGCCAGCAGGGTCGGGACAGATAACACTGAAGCTTTCTTT
TRBJ2-3 TRBD2 - TRBV28 CASSGLAGGPPDTQYF TGTGCCAGCAGCGGTCTAGCGGGAGGGCCTCCAGATACGCAGTATTTT
TRBJ1-5 - - TRBV28 CASSVLEGSGQPQHF TGTGCCAGCAGTGTTCTTGAGGGTTCGGGTCAGCCCCAGCATTTT
TRBJ1-1 - once TRBV30 CAWSPQGNTEAFF TGTGCCTGGAGTCCCCAGGGGAACACTGAAGCTTTCTTT
TRBJ1-5 - - TRBV20-1 CSARPYDRGNQPQHF TGCAGTGCTAGACCTTACGATCGCGGCAATCAGCCCCAGCATTTT
TRBJ2-3 - few TRBV28 CASSSYLRVTDTQYF TGTGCCAGCAGCTCCTACCTCCGAGTCACAGATACGCAGTATTTT
TRBJ1-3 TRBD1 - TRBV28 CASSSTGGRNTIYF TGTGCCAGCAGTTCGACAGGGGGTAGAAACACCATATATTTT
TRBJ2-5 TRBD1 few TRBV28 CASSTLGTAPQETQYF TGTGCCAGCAGTACTCTCGGGACAGCGCCTCAAGAGACCCAGTACTTC
TRBJ2-5 - once TRBV6-1 CASSVRLETQYF TGTGCCAGCAGTGTGAGGCTAGAGACCCAGTACTTC
TRBJ2-7 - - TRBV27 CASSNRADYEQYF TGTGCCAGCTCTAACAGGGCCGACTACGAGCAGTACTTC
TRBJ2-1 TRBD2 - TRBV7-9 CASSLGLAVNEQFF TGTGCCAGCAGCTTAGGACTAGCAGTAAATGAGCAGTTCTTC
TRBJ1-1 - - TRBV11-2 CASSLDLGLRGFF TGTGCCAGCAGCTTAGATCTTGGCTTACGGGGTTTCTTT
TRBJ2-7 TRBD2 - TRBV29-1 CSARLPGLAGGSEQYF TGCAGTGCTAGACTTCCCGGACTAGCGGGAGGGAGTGAGCAGTACTTC
TRBJ2-3 - - TRBV5-1 CASSAGGTGTDTQYF TGCGCCAGCAGCGCGGGCGGGACCGGCACAGATACGCAGTATTTT
TRBJ1-5 - - TRBV30 CAWNPDGNQPQHF TGTGCCTGGAATCCGGACGGTAATCAGCCCCAGCATTTT
TRBJ2-4 - - TRBV6-1 CASSRGPQAKNIQYF TGTGCCAGCAGTCGGGGTCCACAAGCCAAAAACATTCAGTACTTC
TRBJ1-6 TRBD1 few TRBV6-5 CASRRDRGNSPLHF TGTGCCTCCCGCCGGGACAGGGGTAATTCACCCCTCCACTTT
TRBJ1-5 - few TRBV28 CASGGPDSNQPQHF TGTGCCAGCGGGGGACCGGATAGCAATCAGCCCCAGCATTTT
TRBJ2-7 - medium-sized TRBV20-1 CSVRPRSEQYF TGCAGTGTAAGGCCGCGGAGCGAGCAGTACTTC
TRBJ2-1 TRBD2 - TRBV20-1 CSAPTSGTHNGQFF TGCAGTGCCCCGACTAGCGGGACTCACAATGGGCAGTTCTTC
TRBJ2-7 - - TRBV7-2 CASSLRGGSYEQYF TGTGCCAGCAGCTTAAGGGGCGGATCCTACGAGCAGTACTTC
TRBJ1-4 - few TRBV7-9 CASSLAGIDEKLFF TGTGCCAGCAGCTTAGCAGGGATTGATGAAAAACTGTTTTTT
TRBJ2-5 - - TRBV7-9 CASSLASGPGGETQYF TGTGCCAGCAGCTTAGCGTCGGGACCTGGGGGAGAGACCCAGTACTTC
TRBJ2-7 TRBD1 few TRBV2 CASSDGTGTEQYF TGTGCCAGCAGCGATGGGACAGGGACCGAGCAGTACTTC
TRBJ2-6 - - TRBV6-2/TRBV6-3 CASSRTQSSGANVLTF TGTGCCAGCAGCCGGACTCAATCTTCTGGGGCCAACGTCCTGACTTTC
TRBJ2-5 - few TRBV28 CASRLRGRPTTQYF TGTGCCAGCAGACTACGGGGACGACCGACGACCCAGTACTTC
TRBJ1-5 - - TRBV27 CASSLTSSNQPQHF TGTGCCAGCAGTTTAACGTCCAGCAATCAGCCCCAGCATTTT
TRBJ2-3 - - TRBV11-2 CASSFLARGRSTDTQYF TGTGCCAGCAGCTTCCTGGCACGGGGGCGAAGCACAGATACGCAGTATTTT
TRBJ2-4 TRBD1 - TRBV28 CASKLDRDLAKNIQYF TGTGCCAGCAAATTAGACAGGGATCTAGCCAAAAACATTCAGTACTTC
TRBJ1-1 - - TRBV7-9 CASSPGIGEAFF TGTGCCAGCAGCCCAGGGATAGGTGAAGCTTTCTTT
TRBJ1-1 - - TRBV6-1 CASTGQPNTEAFF TGTGCCAGCACTGGACAGCCTAACACTGAAGCTTTCTTT
TRBJ1-1 - few TRBV12-3/TRBV12-4 CASSPRVENTEAFF TGTGCCAGCAGTCCAAGGGTGGAGAACACTGAAGCTTTCTTT
TRBJ2-3 - - TRBV7-3 CASSLKGPPTDTQYF TGTGCCAGCAGCTTAAAGGGGCCACCAACAGATACGCAGTATTTT
TRBJ2-7 - - TRBV6-5 CASSTTTADYEQYF TGTGCCAGCAGTACAACGACAGCAGACTACGAGCAGTACTTC
TRBJ2-3 - - TRBV5-6 CASKGGGPGDTQYF TGTGCCAGCAAGGGCGGGGGCCCGGGAGATACGCAGTATTTT
TRBJ1-3 TRBD1 - TRBV7-8 CASSYRGHSSGNTIYF TGTGCCAGCAGCTACAGGGGGCACAGCTCTGGAAACACCATATATTTT
TRBJ2-5 - - TRBV11-2 CASSLNPGAQETQYF TGTGCCAGCAGCTTAAATCCGGGAGCCCAAGAGACCCAGTACTTC
TRBJ2-3 - - TRBV7-6 CASSLALRDTQYF TGTGCCAGCAGCTTAGCGTTGAGAGATACGCAGTATTTT
TRBJ2-5 TRBD2 once TRBV5-1 CASSLGAGRPQETQYF TGCGCCAGCAGCTTGGGAGCGGGGAGACCCCAAGAGACCCAGTACTTC
TRBJ2-3 - - TRBV7-9 CASNSMADTQYF TGTGCCAGCAACTCTATGGCAGATACGCAGTATTTT
TRBJ2-7 - - TRBV28 CASSLGGAGEQYF TGTGCCAGCAGTTTAGGAGGTGCTGGGGAGCAGTACTTC